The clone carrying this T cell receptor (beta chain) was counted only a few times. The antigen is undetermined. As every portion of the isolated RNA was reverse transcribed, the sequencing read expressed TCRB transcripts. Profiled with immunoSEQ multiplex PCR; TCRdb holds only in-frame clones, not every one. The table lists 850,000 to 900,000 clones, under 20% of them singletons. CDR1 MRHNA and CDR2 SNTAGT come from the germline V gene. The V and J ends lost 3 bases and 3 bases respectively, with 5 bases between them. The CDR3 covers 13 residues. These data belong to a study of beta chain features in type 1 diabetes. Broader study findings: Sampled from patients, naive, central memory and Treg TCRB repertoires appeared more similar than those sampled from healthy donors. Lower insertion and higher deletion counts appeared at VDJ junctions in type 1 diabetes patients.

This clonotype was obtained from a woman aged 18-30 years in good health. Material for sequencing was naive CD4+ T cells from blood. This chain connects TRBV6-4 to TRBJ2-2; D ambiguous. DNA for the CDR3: TGTGCCAGCAGTGAAGGGTACACCGGGGAGCTGTTTTTT. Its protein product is CASSEGYTGELFF.